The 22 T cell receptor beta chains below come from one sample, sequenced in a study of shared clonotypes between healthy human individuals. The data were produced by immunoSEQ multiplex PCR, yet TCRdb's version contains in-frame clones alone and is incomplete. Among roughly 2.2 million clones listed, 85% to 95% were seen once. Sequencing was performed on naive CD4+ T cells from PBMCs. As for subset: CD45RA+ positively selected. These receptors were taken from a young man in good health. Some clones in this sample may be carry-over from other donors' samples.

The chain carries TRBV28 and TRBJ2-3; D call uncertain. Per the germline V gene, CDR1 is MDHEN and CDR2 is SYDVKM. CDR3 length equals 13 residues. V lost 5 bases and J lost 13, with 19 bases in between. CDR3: CASSLKPRQSEYF. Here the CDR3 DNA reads TGTGCCAGCAGTCTCAAACCGCGGCAGTCAGAGTATTTT.

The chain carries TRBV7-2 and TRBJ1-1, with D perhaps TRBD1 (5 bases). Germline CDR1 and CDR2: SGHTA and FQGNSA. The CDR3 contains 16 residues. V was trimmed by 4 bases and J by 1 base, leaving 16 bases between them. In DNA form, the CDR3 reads TGTGCCAGCAGCTCCGGTTGGCGGGGCTGGAACACTGAAGCTTTCTTT. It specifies CASSSGWRGWNTEAFF.

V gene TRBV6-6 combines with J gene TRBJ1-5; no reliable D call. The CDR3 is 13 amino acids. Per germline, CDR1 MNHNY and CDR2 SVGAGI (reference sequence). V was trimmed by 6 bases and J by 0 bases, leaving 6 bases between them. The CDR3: CASRTHSNQPQHF. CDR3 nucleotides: TGTGCCAGCAGAACACATAGCAATCAGCCCCAGCATTTT.

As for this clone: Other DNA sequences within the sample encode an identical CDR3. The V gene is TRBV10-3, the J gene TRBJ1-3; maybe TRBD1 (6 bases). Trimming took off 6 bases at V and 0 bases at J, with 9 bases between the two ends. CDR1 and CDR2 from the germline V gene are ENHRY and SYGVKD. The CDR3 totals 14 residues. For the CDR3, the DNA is TGTGCCATCAGGGAACAGGGCTCTGGAAACACCATATATTTT. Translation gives CAIREQGSGNTIYF.

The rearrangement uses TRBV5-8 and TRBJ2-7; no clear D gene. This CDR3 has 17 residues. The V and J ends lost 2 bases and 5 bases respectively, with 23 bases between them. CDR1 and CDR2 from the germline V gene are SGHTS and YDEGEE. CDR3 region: CASSLYRQSNLFHEQYF. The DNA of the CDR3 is TGTGCCAGCAGCTTATACCGACAATCCAACTTGTTCCACGAGCAGTACTTC.

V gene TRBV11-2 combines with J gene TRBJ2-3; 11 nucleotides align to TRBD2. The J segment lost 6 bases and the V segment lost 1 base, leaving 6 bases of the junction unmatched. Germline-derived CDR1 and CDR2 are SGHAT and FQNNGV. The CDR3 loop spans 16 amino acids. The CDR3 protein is CASSLVSGRAADTQYF. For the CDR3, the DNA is TGTGCCAGCAGCTTAGTTAGCGGGAGGGCCGCGGATACGCAGTATTTT.

The CDR3 here is CASIDISWGQGLNTEAFF. DNA of the CDR3: TGTGCCAGCATCGATATTAGTTGGGGACAGGGTTTGAACACTGAAGCTTTCTTT. V is TRBV2 and J is TRBJ1-1, with 9 positions matching TRBD1. The germline CDR1 and CDR2 sequences are SNHLY and FYNNEI. Trimming removed 7 bases from V and 0 bases from J; junction bases left unmatched: 15. The CDR3 has 18 residues.

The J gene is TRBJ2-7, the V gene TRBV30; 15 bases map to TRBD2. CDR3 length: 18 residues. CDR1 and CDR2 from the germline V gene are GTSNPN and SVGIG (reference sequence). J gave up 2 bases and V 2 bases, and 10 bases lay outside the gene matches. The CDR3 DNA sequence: TGTGCCTGGAGTAAAAGGACTAGCGGGAGGGCCGTTCCCTACGAGCAGTACTTC. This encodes CAWSKRTSGRAVPYEQYF.

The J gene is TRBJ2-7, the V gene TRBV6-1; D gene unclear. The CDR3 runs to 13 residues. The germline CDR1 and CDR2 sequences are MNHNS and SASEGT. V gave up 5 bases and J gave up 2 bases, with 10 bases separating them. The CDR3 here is CASSTGPAYEQYF. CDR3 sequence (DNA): TGTGCCAGCAGTACGGGTCCGGCCTACGAGCAGTACTTC.

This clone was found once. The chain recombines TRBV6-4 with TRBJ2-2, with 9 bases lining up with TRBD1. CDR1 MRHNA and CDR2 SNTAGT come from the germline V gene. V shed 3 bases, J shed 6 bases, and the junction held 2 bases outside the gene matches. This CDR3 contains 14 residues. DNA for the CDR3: TGTGCCAGCAGTGATGGGACAGGGTCCGGGGAGCTGTTTTTT. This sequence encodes CASSDGTGSGELFF.

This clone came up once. Here the CDR3 reads CASSPLSGALYNEQFF. The CDR3 DNA reads as TGTGCCAGCAGCCCTCTCTCGGGAGCTTTATACAATGAGCAGTTCTTC. The chain combines TRBV5-4 with TRBJ2-1; D perhaps matches TRBD2 (6 bases). The germline V gene has CDR1 SGHNT and CDR2 YYREEE (reference sequence). V was clipped by 4 bases and J by 4 bases, with 18 bases between them. This CDR3 spans 16 amino acids.

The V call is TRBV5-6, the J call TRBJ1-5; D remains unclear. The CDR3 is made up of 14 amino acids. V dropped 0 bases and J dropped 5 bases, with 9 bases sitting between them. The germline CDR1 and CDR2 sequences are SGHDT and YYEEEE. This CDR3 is CASSLGSLHQPQHF. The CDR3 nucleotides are TGTGCCAGCAGCTTGGGAAGCCTCCATCAGCCCCAGCATTTT.

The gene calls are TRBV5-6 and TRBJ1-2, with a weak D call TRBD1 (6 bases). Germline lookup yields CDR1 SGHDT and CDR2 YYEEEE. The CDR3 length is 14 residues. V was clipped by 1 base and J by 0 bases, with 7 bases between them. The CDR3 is CASSLTGPNYGYTF. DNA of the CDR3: TGTGCCAGCAGCTTGACAGGGCCTAACTATGGCTACACCTTC.

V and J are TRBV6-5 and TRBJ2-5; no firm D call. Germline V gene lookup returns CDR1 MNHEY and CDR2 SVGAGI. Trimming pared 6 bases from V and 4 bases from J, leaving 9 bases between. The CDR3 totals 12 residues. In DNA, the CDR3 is TGTGCCAGCAGAGCGACTGGAGAGACCCAGTACTTC. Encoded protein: CASRATGETQYF.

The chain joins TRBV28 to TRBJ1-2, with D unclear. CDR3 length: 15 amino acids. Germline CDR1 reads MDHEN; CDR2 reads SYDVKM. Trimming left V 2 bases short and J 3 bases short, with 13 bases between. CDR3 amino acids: CASSLRIPLHYGYTF. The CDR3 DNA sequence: TGTGCCAGCAGTTTAAGAATCCCCCTGCACTATGGCTACACCTTC.

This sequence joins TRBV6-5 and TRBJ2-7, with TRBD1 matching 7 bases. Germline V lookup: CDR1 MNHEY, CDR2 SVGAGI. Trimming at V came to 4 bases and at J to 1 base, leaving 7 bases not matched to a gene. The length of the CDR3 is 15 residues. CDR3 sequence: CASSSTGLTSYEQYF. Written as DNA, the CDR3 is TGTGCCAGCAGTTCGACAGGGTTGACGTCCTACGAGCAGTACTTC.

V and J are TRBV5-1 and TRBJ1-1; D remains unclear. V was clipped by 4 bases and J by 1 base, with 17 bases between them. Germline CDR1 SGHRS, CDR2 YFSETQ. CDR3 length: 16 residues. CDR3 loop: CASSPVVTAANTEAFF. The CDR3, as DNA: TGCGCCAGCAGCCCCGTGGTCACGGCAGCGAACACTGAAGCTTTCTTT.

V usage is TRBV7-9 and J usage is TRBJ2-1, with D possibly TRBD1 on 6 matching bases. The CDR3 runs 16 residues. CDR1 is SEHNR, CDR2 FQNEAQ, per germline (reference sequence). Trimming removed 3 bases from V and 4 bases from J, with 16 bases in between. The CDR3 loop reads CASSFRWTAEYNEQFF. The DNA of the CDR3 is TGTGCCAGCAGCTTTAGGTGGACAGCTGAGTACAATGAGCAGTTCTTC.

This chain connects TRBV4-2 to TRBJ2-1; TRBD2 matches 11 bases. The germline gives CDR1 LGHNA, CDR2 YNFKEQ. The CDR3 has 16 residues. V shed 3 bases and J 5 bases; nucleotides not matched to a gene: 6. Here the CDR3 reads CASSHSGRAGDNEQFF. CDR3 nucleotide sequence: TGTGCCAGCAGCCATAGCGGGAGGGCCGGGGACAATGAGCAGTTCTTC.

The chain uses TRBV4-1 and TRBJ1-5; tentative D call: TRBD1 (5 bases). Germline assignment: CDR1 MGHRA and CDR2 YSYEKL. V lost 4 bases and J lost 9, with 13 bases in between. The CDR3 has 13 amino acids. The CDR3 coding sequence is TGCGCCAGCAGCCGGGGGTCAGGGCGGCCCCAGCATTTT. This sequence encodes CASSRGSGRPQHF.

The CDR3, as DNA: TGTGCCAGCAGCTTAGGGCAAGAGCAGTTCTTC. Translated, it gives CASSLGQEQFF. The J gene is TRBJ2-1, the V gene TRBV7-3; the D is unclear. Germline V gene sequence: CDR1 SGHTA, CDR2 FQGTGA. The CDR3 consists of 11 residues. Between the trimmed V and J ends, which lost 2 bases and 10 bases, there was a span of 6 bases.

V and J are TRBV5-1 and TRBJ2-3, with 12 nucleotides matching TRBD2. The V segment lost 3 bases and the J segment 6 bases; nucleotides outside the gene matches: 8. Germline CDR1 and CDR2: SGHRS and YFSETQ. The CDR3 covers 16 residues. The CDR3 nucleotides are TGCGCCAGCAGCTCTGGACTAGCGGGGTTTGGGGATACGCAGTATTTT. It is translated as CASSSGLAGFGDTQYF. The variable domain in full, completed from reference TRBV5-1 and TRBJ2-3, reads KAGVTQTPRYLIKTRGQQVTLSCSPISGHRSVSWYQQTPGQGLQFLFEYFSETQRNKGNFPGRFSGRQFSNSRSEMNVSTLELGDSALYLCASSSGLAGFGDTQYFGPGTRLTVL.